One sample yielded the 4 T cell receptor beta chains listed below, sequenced in a study of T-cell memory formation after mild COVID-19. TCRdb reprocessed the 5' RACE reads with MiXCR, giving one entry per CDR3 protein. The sample has roughly 80,000 distinct CDR3 sequences, around a quarter seen once. Sequencing input: PBMCs or a T cell subset sorted from them (not recorded which). The receptors here all came from a man between 18 and 35 years old who had mild COVID-19 (a few samples of this study predate the infection). Cell type and time point are not known.

V gene TRBV29-1 combines with J gene TRBJ1-1; D uncertain. CDR1 SQVTM and CDR2 ANQGSEA come from the germline V gene. The CDR3 has 10 residues. Trimming pared 4 bases from V and 7 bases from J, leaving 7 bases between. The CDR3 reads CSVGIIEAFF. CDR3 nucleotide sequence: TGCAGCGTTGGGATCATTGAAGCTTTCTTT.

The chain combines TRBV28 with TRBJ2-5; 10 bases fit TRBD2. The CDR3 consists of 13 residues. V shed 5 bases and J 3 bases; nucleotides not matched to a gene: 0. Germline-derived CDR1 and CDR2 are MDHEN and SYDVKM. CDR3 region: CASSTSGEETQYF. The CDR3 nucleotides read TGTGCCAGCAGTACTAGCGGGGAAGAGACCCAGTACTTC.

The V and J genes are TRBV7-9 and TRBJ1-2, with 7 bases identical to TRBD1. Germline V lookup: CDR1 SEHNR, CDR2 FQNEAQ (reference sequence). Losses at the gene ends were 5 bases for V and 4 bases for J; bases not matched to a gene: 7. The CDR3 is 14 residues long. The CDR3 here is CASSHGQDAYGYTF. DNA of the CDR3: TGTGCCAGCAGCCATGGACAGGACGCCTATGGCTACACCTTC.

The chain has TRBV12-5 and TRBJ2-2; 9 bases are shared with TRBD1. J was trimmed by 6 bases and V by 6 bases; bases with no gene match: 8. From germline, CDR1 is LGHNT and CDR2 FRNRAP. The CDR3 consists of 15 residues. CDR3 bases: TGTGCTAGTGGACCGTCCCGGGACAGGGCCGGGGAGCTGTTTTTT. Translated: CASGPSRDRAGELFF.